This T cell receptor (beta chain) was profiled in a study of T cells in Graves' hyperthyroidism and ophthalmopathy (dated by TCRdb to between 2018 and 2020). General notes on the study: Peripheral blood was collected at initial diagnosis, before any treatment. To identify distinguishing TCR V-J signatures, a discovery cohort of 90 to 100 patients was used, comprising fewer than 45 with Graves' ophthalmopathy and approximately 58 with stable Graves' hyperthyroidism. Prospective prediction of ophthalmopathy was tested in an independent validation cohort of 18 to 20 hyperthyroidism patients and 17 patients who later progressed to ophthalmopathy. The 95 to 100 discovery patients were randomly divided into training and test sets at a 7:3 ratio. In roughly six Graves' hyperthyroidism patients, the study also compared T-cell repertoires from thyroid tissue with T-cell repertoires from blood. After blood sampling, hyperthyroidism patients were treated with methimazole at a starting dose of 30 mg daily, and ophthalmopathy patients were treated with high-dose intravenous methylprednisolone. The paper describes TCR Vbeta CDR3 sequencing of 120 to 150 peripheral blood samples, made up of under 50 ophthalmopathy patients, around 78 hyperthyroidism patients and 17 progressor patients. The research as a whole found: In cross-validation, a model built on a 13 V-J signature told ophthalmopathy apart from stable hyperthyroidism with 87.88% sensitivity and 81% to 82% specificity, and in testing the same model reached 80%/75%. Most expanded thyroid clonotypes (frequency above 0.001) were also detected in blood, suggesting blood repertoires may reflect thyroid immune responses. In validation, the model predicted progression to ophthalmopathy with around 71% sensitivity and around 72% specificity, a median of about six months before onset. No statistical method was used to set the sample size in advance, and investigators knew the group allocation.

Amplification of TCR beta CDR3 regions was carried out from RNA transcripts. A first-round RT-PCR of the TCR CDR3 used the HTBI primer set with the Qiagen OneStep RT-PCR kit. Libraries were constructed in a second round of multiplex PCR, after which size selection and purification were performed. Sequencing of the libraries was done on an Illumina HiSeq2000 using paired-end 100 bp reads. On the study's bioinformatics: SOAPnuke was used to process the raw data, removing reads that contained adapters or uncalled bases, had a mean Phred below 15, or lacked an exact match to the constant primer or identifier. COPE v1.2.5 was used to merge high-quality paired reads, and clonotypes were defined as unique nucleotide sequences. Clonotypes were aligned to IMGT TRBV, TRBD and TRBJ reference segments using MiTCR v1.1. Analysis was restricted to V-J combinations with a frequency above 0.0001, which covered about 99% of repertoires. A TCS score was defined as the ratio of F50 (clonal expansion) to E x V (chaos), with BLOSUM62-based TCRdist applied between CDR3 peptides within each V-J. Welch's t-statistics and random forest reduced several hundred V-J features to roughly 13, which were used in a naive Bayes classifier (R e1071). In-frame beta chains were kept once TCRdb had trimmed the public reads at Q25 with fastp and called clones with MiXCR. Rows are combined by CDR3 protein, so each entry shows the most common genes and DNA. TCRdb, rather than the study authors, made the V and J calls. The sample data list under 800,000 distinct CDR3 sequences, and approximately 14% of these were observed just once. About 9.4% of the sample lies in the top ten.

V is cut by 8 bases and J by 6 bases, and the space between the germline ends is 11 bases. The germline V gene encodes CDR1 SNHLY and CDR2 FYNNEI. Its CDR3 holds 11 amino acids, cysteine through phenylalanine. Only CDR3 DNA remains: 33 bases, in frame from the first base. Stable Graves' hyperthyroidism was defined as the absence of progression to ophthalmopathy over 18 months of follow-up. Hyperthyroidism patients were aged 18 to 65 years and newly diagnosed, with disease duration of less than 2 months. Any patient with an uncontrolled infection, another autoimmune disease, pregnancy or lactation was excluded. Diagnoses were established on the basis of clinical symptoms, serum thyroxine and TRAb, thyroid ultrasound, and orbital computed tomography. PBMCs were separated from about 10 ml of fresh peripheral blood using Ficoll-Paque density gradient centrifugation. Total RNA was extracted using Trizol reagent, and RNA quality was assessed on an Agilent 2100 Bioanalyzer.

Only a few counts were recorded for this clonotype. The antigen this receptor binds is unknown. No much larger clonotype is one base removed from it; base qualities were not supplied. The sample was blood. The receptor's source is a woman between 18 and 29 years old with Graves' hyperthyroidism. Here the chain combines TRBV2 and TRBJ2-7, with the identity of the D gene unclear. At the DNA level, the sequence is TGTGCCAGCGGCAGCAAGCTCGAGCAGTACTTC. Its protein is CASGSKLEQYF. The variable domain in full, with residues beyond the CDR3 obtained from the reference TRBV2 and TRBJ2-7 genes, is EPEVTQTPSHQVTQMGQEVILRCVPISNHLYFYWYRQILGQKVEFLVSFYNNEISEKSEIFDDQFSVERPDGSNFTLKIRSTKLEDSAMYFCASGSKLEQYFGPGTRLTVT.